The next 13 T cell receptor beta chains were all read from a single sample in a study of OX40 agonist ivuxolimab in advanced cancers. Data came from immunoSEQ multiplex PCR; TCRdb stores just in-frame clones and leaves some out. The sample shows tens of thousands of clones, approximately 88% of them seen only once. The material was CD4+ or CD8+ T cells sorted from blood, obtained in a trial of the OX40 agonist ivuxolimab. The receptors stem from an adult with an advanced solid tumor such as melanoma, head and neck, liver or kidney cancer.

The chain couples TRBV6-5 to TRBJ2-7; D ambiguous. V was trimmed by 11 bases and J by 4 bases, leaving 18 bases between them. In germline, CDR1 is MNHEY, CDR2 SVGAGI. This CDR3 comprises 13 residues. CDR3 bases: TGTGCCGGATCCCTAGGCCCGGTGTACGAGCAGTACTTC. This sequence encodes CAGSLGPVYEQYF.

The genes are TRBV28 and TRBJ1-4, with D uncertain. Trimming removed 3 bases from V and 5 bases from J, with 1 base in between. The CDR3 sequence is 11 residues long. The V gene's germline CDR1 is MDHEN and CDR2 SYDVKM. The CDR3 loop is CASSLNEKLFF. DNA for the CDR3: TGTGCCAGCAGTTTGAATGAAAAACTGTTTTTT. The whole variable domain, remainder taken from reference TRBV28 and TRBJ1-4, is DVKVTQSSRYLVKRTGEKVFLECVQDMDHENMFWYRQDPGLGLRLIYFSYDVKMKEKGDIPEGYSVSREKKERFSLILESASTNQTSMYLCASSLNEKLFFGSGTQLSVL.

J is TRBJ2-1 and V is TRBV6-4; 10 bases match TRBD2. The junction had 7 bases not matched to a gene; V was cut back by 4 bases and J by 4 bases. The CDR3 is 16 amino acids. CDR1 MRHNA and CDR2 SNTAGT come from the germline V gene. The CDR3: CASSAAAGGDYNEQFF. The CDR3 region has the DNA TGTGCCAGCAGTGCAGCAGCGGGAGGGGATTACAATGAGCAGTTCTTC.

This clone has only a few counts. This sequence joins TRBV28 and TRBJ2-5, with a possible D match to TRBD1 (6 bases). CDR3 length: 17 amino acids. The germline V gene has CDR1 MDHEN and CDR2 SYDVKM. Trimming removed 5 bases at V and 0 bases at J, with 19 bases between. CDR3 DNA sequence: TGTGCCAGCAGTGGAGACTACAGGGCAACTTACCAAGAGACCCAGTACTTC. As protein: CASSGDYRATYQETQYF.

The chain uses TRBV6-1 and TRBJ2-7; D is perhaps TRBD1 or TRBD2 (5 bases each). CDR1 is MNHNS and CDR2 is SASEGT in the germline V gene. The V end lost 6 bases, the J end lost 3 bases, and 18 bases lay between the germline ends. The CDR3 has 15 amino acids. In DNA, the CDR3 is TGTGCCAGCAGAATACCCGGGACGCCTGACTACGAGCAGTACTTC. It specifies CASRIPGTPDYEQYF.

The chain employs TRBV28 and TRBJ2-1; no clear D. The CDR3 contains 14 residues. From germline, CDR1 is MDHEN and CDR2 SYDVKM. V lost 3 bases and J lost 0, with 6 bases in between. CDR3 region: CASSFLGSYNEQFF. The CDR3, as DNA: TGTGCCAGCAGTTTTTTAGGCTCCTACAATGAGCAGTTCTTC.

The CDR3: CASSQAPGQGNILTYNEQFF. As DNA, the CDR3 is TGCGCCAGCAGCCAAGCCCCGGGACAGGGGAATATACTAACCTACAATGAGCAGTTCTTC. This chain connects TRBV4-1 to TRBJ2-1; TRBD1 matches 10 bases. Unmatched junction bases numbered 14, after V lost 1 base and J lost 2 bases. CDR1 MGHRA and CDR2 YSYEKL come from the germline V gene. The CDR3 consists of 20 residues.

V usage is TRBV5-6 and J usage is TRBJ2-7; 10 bases align to TRBD2. Per the germline V gene, CDR1 is SGHDT and CDR2 is YYEEEE. The CDR3 has 14 amino acids. Trimming took 6 bases from V and 2 from J; bases not matched to a gene: 5. This CDR3 reads CASTLAGAPYEQYF. As DNA, the CDR3 is TGTGCCAGCACCCTAGCGGGAGCCCCCTACGAGCAGTACTTC.

This chain connects TRBV19 to TRBJ2-5, with TRBD2 identical over 10 bases. The trim removed 4 bases at V and 2 bases at J, leaving 1 base unmatched. The CDR3 covers 14 residues. Germline V gives CDR1 LNHDA, CDR2 SQIVND (reference sequence). CDR3 sequence: CASSTAGGQETQYF. CDR3 nucleotides: TGTGCCAGTAGTACAGCGGGAGGGCAAGAGACCCAGTACTTC.

This clone appeared a single time. For the CDR3, the DNA is TGTGCCAGCAGCGAAAACGCCCCCGGGGGGTGGGATACGCAGTATTTT. Its protein is CASSENAPGGWDTQYF. V and J are TRBV7-9 and TRBJ2-3; 7 bases fit TRBD2. CDR1 and CDR2 (germline): SEHNR, FQNEAQ (reference sequence). This CDR3 is built from 16 residues. After removal of 5 bases from V and 6 bases from J, the junction contained 14 bases not matched to a gene. The variable domain in full, completed from reference TRBV7-9 and TRBJ2-3, reads DTGVSQNPRHKITKRGQNVTFRCDPISEHNRLYWYRQTLGQGPEFLTYFQNEAQLEKSRLLSDRFSAERPKGSFSTLEIQRTEQGDSAMYLCASSENAPGGWDTQYFGPGTRLTVL.

This clone was recorded only once. The chain employs TRBV7-8 and TRBJ2-3, with D possibly being TRBD2 (6 bases). CDR3 length: 14 amino acids. The germline gives CDR1 SGHVS, CDR2 FQNEAQ. Trimming took off 2 bases at V and 6 bases at J, with 12 bases between the two ends. The CDR3 region has the DNA TGTGCCAGCAGCTTAAGGGTTGGGAGGGATACGCAGTATTTT. Protein sequence: CASSLRVGRDTQYF.

CDR3 protein: CASSLPGGTSGTNTGELFF. Written as DNA, the CDR3 is TGTGCCAGCAGTCTGCCCGGAGGGACTAGCGGTACGAACACCGGGGAGCTGTTTTTT. This rearrangement joins TRBV7-2 to TRBJ2-2, with 11 bases identical to TRBD2. Per the germline V gene, CDR1 is SGHTA and CDR2 is FQGNSA. Trimming removed 6 bases from V and 0 bases from J; junction bases left unmatched: 12. The CDR3 consists of 19 residues.

The table lists this clone with a few counts. The chain is built from TRBV19 and TRBJ1-5, with 7 positions matching TRBD1. CDR1 is LNHDA, CDR2 SQIVND, per germline (reference sequence). CDR3 length: 16 amino acids. The trim removed 4 bases at V and 3 bases at J, leaving 9 bases unmatched. CDR3 nucleotide sequence: TGTGCCAGTAGTAGAGGGGGACAGCAATACAATCAGCCCCAGCATTTT. Residues: CASSRGGQQYNQPQHF.